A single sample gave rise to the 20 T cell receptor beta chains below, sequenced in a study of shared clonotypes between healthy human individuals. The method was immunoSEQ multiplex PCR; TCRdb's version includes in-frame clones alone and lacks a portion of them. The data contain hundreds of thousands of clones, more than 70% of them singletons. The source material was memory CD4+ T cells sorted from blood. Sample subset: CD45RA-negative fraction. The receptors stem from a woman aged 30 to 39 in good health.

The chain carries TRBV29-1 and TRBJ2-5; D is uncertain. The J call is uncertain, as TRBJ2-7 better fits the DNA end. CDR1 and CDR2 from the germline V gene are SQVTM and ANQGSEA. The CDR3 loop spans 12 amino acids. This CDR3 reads CSVVGLAYEQYF. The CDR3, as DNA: TGCAGCGTTGTAGGCCTAGCCTACGAGCAGTACTTC.

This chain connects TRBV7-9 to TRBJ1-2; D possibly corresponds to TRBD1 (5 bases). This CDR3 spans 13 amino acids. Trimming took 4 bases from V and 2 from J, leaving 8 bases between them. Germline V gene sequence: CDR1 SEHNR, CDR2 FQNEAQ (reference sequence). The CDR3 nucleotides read TGTGCCAGCAGCTGGGAGGGGAACTATGGCTACACCTTC. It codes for CASSWEGNYGYTF.

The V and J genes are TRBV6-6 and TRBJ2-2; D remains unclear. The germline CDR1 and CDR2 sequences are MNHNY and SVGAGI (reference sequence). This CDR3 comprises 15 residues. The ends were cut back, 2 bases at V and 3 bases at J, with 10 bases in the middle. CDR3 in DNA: TGTGCCAGCAGTTACAAGGCACAATACACCGGGGAGCTGTTTTTT. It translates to CASSYKAQYTGELFF.

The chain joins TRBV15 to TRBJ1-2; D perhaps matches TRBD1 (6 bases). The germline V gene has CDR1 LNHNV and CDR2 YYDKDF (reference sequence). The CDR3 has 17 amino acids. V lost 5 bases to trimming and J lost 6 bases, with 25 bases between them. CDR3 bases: TGTGCCACCAGCCCAGGAGGATTTGCAGGGGAGTGGGATGGCTACACCTTC. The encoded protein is CATSPGGFAGEWDGYTF.

The DNA of the CDR3 is TGCGCCAGCAGTTTAACCGGACAGGCCAGTGCCACTGAAGCTTTCTTT. Protein product: CASSLTGQASATEAFF. The genes are TRBV5-1 and TRBJ1-1; TRBD1 matches at 7 bases. Germline V gives CDR1 SGHRS, CDR2 YFSETQ. V lost 5 bases and J lost 4; bases outside the gene matches: 14. This CDR3 has 16 amino acids.

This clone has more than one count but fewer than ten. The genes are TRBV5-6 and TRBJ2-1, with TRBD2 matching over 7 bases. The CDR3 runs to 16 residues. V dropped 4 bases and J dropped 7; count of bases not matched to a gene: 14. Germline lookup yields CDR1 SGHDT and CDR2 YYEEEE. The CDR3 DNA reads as TGTGCCAGCAGCGACCTACTTGCGGGAGTGGAAAATGAGCAGTTCTTC. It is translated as CASSDLLAGVENEQFF. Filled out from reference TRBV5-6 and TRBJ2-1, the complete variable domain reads DAGVTQSPTHLIKTRGQQVTLRCSPKSGHDTVSWYQQALGQGPQFIFQYYEEEERQRGNFPDRFSGHQFPNYSSELNVNALLLGDSALYLCASSDLLAGVENEQFFGPGTRLTVL.

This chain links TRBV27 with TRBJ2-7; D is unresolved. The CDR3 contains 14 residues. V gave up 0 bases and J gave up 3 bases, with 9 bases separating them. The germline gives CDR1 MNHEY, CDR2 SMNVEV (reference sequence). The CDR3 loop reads CASSLSPLYYEQYF. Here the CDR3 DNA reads TGTGCCAGCAGTTTATCCCCCCTTTACTACGAGCAGTACTTC.

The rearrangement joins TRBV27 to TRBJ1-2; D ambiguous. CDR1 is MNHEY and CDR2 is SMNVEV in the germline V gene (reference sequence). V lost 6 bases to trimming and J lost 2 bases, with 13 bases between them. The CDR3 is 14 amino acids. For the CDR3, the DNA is TGTGCCAGCAGGAAAAAGGACGGAAACTATGGCTACACCTTC. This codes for CASRKKDGNYGYTF.

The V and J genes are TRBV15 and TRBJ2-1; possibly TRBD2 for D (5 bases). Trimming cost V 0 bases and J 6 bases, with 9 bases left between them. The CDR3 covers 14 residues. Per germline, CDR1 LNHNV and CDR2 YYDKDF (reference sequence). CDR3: CATSRDLSGNEQFF. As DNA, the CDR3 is TGTGCCACCAGCAGAGATCTGAGCGGCAATGAGCAGTTCTTC.

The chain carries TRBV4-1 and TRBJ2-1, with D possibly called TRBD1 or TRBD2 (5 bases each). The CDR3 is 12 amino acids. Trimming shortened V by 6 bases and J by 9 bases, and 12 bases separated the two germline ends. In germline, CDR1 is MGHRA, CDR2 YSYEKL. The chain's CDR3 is CASRGTWGEQFF. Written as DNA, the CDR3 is TGCGCCAGCAGAGGGACCTGGGGTGAGCAGTTCTTC.

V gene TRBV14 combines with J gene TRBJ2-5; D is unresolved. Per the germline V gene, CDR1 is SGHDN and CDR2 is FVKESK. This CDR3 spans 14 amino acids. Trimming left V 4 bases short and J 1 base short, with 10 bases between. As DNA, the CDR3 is TGTGCCAGCAGCCCGAACAATTTCCAAGAGACCCAGTACTTC. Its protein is CASSPNNFQETQYF.

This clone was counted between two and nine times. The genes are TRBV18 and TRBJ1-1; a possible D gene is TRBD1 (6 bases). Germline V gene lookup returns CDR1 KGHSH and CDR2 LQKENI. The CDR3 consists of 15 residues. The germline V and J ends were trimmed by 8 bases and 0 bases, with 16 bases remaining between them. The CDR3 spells CASRTGSTMNTEAFF. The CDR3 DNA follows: TGTGCCAGCCGCACAGGGTCAACCATGAACACTGAAGCTTTCTTT. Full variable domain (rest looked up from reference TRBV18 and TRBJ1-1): NAGVMQNPRHLVRRRGQEARLRCSPMKGHSHVYWYRQLPEEGLKFMVYLQKENIIDESGMPKERFSAEFPKEGPSILRIQQVVRGDSAAYFCASRTGSTMNTEAFFGQGTRLTVV.

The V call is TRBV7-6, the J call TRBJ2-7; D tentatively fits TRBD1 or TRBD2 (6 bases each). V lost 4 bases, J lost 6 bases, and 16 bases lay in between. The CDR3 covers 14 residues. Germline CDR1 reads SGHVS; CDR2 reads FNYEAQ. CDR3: CASSSGGGIGEQYF. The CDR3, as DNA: TGTGCCAGCAGCTCAGGAGGGGGAATCGGCGAGCAGTACTTC.

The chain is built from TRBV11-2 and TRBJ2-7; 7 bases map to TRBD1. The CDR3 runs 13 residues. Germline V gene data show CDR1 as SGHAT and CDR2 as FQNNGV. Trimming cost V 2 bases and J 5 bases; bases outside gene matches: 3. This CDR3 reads CASSLTGVNEQYF. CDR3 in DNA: TGTGCCAGCAGCTTAACAGGGGTGAACGAGCAGTACTTC.

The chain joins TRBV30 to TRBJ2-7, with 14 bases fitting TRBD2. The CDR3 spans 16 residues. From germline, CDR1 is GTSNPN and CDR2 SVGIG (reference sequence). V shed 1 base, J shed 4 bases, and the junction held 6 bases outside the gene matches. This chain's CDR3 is CAWSAKRLAGGYEQYF. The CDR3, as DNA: TGTGCCTGGAGTGCCAAAAGACTAGCGGGAGGGTACGAGCAGTACTTC.

The CDR3 region has the DNA TGTGCCAGCAGCACTCGGACAGGACCCTACGAGCAGTACTTC. It translates to CASSTRTGPYEQYF. The chain has TRBV13 and TRBJ2-7; 7 bases align to TRBD1. The V segment lost 5 bases and the J segment 2 bases; nucleotides outside the gene matches: 6. The CDR3 runs to 14 residues. The germline gives CDR1 PRHDT, CDR2 FYEKMQ (reference sequence).

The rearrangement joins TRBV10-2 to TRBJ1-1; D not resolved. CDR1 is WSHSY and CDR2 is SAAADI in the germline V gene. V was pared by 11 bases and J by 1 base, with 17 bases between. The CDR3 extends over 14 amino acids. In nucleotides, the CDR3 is TGCGCCTCAAAATATGGGCGGGGGAACACTGAAGCTTTCTTT. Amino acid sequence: CASKYGRGNTEAFF.

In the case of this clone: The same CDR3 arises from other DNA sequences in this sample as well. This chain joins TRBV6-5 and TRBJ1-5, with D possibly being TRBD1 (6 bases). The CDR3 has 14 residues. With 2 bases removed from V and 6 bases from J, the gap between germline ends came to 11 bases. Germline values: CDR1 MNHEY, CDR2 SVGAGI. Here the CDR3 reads CASSYGGGGQPQHF. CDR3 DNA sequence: TGTGCCAGCAGTTACGGGGGGGGCGGTCAGCCCCAGCATTTT.

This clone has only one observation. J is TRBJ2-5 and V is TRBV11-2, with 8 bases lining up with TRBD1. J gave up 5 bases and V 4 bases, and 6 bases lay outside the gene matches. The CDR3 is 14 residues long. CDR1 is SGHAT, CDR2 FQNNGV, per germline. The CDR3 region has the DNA TGTGCCAGCAGCTCGACAGGGGATCGGGAGACCCAGTACTTC. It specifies CASSSTGDRETQYF.

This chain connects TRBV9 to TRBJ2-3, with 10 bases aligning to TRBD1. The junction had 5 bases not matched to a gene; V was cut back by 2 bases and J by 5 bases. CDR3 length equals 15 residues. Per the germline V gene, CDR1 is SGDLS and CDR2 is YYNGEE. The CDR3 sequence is CASSVGTGDLDTQYF. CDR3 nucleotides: TGTGCCAGCAGCGTTGGGACAGGGGATTTAGATACGCAGTATTTT.